A single sample is the source of the 13 T cell receptor beta chains below, sequenced in a study of blood T cell repertoires in COVID-19. Measured with immunoSEQ multiplex PCR; TCRdb has only the in-frame clones, and not every one. The sample includes a few hundred thousand clones, approximately 88% of them seen just once. The material sequenced was PBMCs or T cells enriched from blood (not recorded which). The receptors derive from a young woman who had recovered from COVID-19.

This clone has only one observation. This rearrangement joins TRBV27 to TRBJ2-6, with D possibly matching TRBD1 (6 bases). This CDR3 spans 16 amino acids. V was clipped by 3 bases and J by 0 bases, with 9 bases between them. Germline V CDR1 and CDR2: MNHEY, SMNVEV (reference sequence). This CDR3 reads CASSFDRPSGANVLTF. In nucleotides, the CDR3 is TGTGCCAGCAGTTTTGACAGGCCCTCTGGGGCCAACGTCCTGACTTTC.

The chain carries TRBV7-3 and TRBJ2-1; 8 bases line up with TRBD2. This CDR3 comprises 17 residues. J lost 0 bases, V lost 1 base, and 5 bases had no gene match. Germline V lookup: CDR1 SGHTA, CDR2 FQGTGA. CDR3 coding DNA: TGTGCCAGCAGCTTAAATCTCGGGACTAGCTCCTACAATGAGCAGTTCTTC. This codes for CASSLNLGTSSYNEQFF.

The CDR3 sequence is CASSLRQGADTQYF. The CDR3 nucleotides are TGTGCCAGCAGCTTACGGCAGGGGGCAGATACGCAGTATTTT. This chain connects TRBV7-6 to TRBJ2-3, with 7 bases identical to TRBD1. This CDR3 region has 14 residues. Trimming removed 2 bases from V and 4 bases from J; junction bases left unmatched: 3. Germline CDR1 reads SGHVS; CDR2 reads FNYEAQ.

The chain couples TRBV27 to TRBJ1-6, with D perhaps TRBD1 (6 bases). The germline gives CDR1 MNHEY, CDR2 SMNVEV (reference sequence). Trimming removed 1 base at V and 6 bases at J, with 10 bases between. There are 15 residues in the CDR3. The CDR3, as DNA: TGTGCCAGCAGTTTATTCGGCAGGGGTAATTCACCCCTCCACTTT. Protein product: CASSLFGRGNSPLHF.

The CDR3: CASSEDSPPDTQYF. The CDR3, as DNA: TGTGCCAGCAGTGAGGACAGCCCTCCAGATACGCAGTATTTT. The genes are TRBV25-1 and TRBJ2-3, with D possibly matching TRBD1 (6 bases). The CDR3 has 14 residues. V lost 3 bases and J lost 4, with 11 bases in between. Looked up from germline, CDR1 is MGHDK and CDR2 is SYGVNS.

V and J are TRBV19 and TRBJ1-2, with 7 bases matching TRBD1. From germline, CDR1 is LNHDA and CDR2 SQIVND (reference sequence). The trim removed 9 bases at V and 0 bases at J, leaving 10 bases unmatched. The length of the CDR3 is 15 residues. CDR3 protein: CASANRQGSNYGYTF. DNA for the CDR3: TGTGCCAGCGCAAACAGACAGGGTTCTAACTATGGCTACACCTTC.

This chain joins TRBV6-5 and TRBJ1-6; 8 nucleotides line up with TRBD1. Germline trimming cut 2 bases from V and 12 bases from J; bases unmatched to any gene: 9. This CDR3 is built from 15 residues. The V gene's germline CDR1 is MNHEY and CDR2 SVGAGI. CDR3 sequence (DNA): TGTGCCAGCAGTTACCTCCCTGGACAGGGAGGACCCCTCCACTTT. Protein product: CASSYLPGQGGPLHF.

This chain joins TRBV28 and TRBJ1-1, with a tentative D call TRBD1 (6 bases). Germline CDR1 MDHEN, CDR2 SYDVKM. This CDR3 has 17 amino acids. V was trimmed by 7 bases and J by 1 base, leaving 22 bases between them. In nucleotides, the CDR3 is TGTGCCAGCAAAACAAGAACTGGGCGAGGGGGGAACACTGAAGCTTTCTTT. Translated, it gives CASKTRTGRGGNTEAFF.

The chain joins TRBV14 to TRBJ1-3, with D perhaps TRBD1 (5 bases). The germline gives CDR1 SGHDN, CDR2 FVKESK. The CDR3 is made up of 15 amino acids. V was shortened by 3 bases and J by 1 base, with 10 bases between the two germline ends. The CDR3 protein is CASSQGRASGNTIYF. The DNA for the CDR3 is TGTGCCAGCAGCCAGGGCAGGGCATCTGGAAACACCATATATTTT.

The rearrangement links TRBV6-6 to TRBJ1-2; D unclear. Germline assignment: CDR1 MNHNY and CDR2 SVGAGI (reference sequence). Trimming removed 2 bases from V and 8 bases from J, with 12 bases in between. This CDR3 has 13 amino acids. The CDR3 region has the DNA TGTGCCAGCAGTTACGGTGGCGGCGGCGGCTACACCTTC. Amino acid sequence: CASSYGGGGGYTF.

The table lists this clone with a count of one. The chain uses TRBV9 and TRBJ2-2; D is uncertain. Trimming left V 0 bases short and J 6 bases short, with 15 bases between. This CDR3 has 16 amino acids. Germline values: CDR1 SGDLS, CDR2 YYNGEE. As DNA, the CDR3 is TGTGCCAGCAGCGTAGGCGTAGCTGGTGAGCCCGGGGAGCTGTTTTTT. This codes for CASSVGVAGEPGELFF.

The sample holds a few counts of this clone. The CDR3 reads CSVEDGQVSTDTQYF. The CDR3 DNA reads as TGCAGCGTTGAAGATGGACAGGTTAGCACAGATACGCAGTATTTT. The rearrangement joins TRBV29-1 to TRBJ2-3; 7 bases agree with TRBD1. The germline CDR1 and CDR2 sequences are SQVTM and ANQGSEA. After removal of 0 bases from V and 0 bases from J, the junction contained 3 bases not matched to a gene. CDR3 length equals 15 residues.

V and J are TRBV18 and TRBJ1-2, with unresolved D. CDR3 length: 14 residues. The V gene's germline CDR1 is KGHSH and CDR2 LQKENI. V lost 1 base and J 1 base, leaving 7 bases between the germline ends. CDR3 amino acids: CASSPRASNYGYTF. CDR3 coding DNA: TGTGCCAGCTCACCACGGGCCAGTAACTATGGCTACACCTTC.